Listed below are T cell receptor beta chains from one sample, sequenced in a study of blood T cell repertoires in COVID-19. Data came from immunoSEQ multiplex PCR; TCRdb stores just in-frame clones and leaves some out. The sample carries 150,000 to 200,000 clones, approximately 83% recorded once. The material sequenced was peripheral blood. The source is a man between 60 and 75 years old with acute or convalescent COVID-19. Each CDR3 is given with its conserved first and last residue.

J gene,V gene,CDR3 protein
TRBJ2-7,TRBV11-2,CASSLDPGGLRYEQYF
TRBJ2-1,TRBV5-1,CASSLVPGGPGNEQFF
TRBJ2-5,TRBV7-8,CASSLARQETQYF
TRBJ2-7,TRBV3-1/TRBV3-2,CASSQDQERLAISYEQYF
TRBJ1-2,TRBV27,CASSLRRGGGYTF
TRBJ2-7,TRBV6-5,CASQPGGAYEQYF
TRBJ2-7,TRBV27,CASSSGGSYEQYF
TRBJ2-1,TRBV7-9,CASRSYNEQFF
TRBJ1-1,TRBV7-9,CASSSTGLAVGNTEAFF
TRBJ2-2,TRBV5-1,CASSLTGFTGELFF
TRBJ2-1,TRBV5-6,CASRQRRGYNEQFF
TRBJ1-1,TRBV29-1,CSVPNRGAEAFF
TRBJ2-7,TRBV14,CASSVLAGSYEQYF
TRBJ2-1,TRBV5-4,CASTRGGQGRGEQFF
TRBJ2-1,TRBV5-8,CASSIGPRDEQFF
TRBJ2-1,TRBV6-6,CATRPPSGRASVEQFF
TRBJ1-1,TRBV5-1,CASTPQGAQTEAFF
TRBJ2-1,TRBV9,CASSATSGRQDEQFF
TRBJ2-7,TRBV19,CASSVTGSPNEQYF
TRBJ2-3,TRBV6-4,CASSELAGGSDTQYF
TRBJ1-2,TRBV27,CASRGQGAGLGGYTF
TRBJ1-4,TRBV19,CASSIGSRRRNEKLFF
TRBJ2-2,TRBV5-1,CASSPVVIANTGELFF
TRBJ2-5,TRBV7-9,CASSPQGGGTETQYF
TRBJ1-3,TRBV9,CASSVLQGAGNTIYF
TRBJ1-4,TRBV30,CAWSVPTIASEKLFF
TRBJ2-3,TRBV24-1,CATSETSGIGADTQYF
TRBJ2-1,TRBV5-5,CASSLGLVGEQFF
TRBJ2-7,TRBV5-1,CASSLLDTYGYEQYF
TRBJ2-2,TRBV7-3,CASSPMARTSGSTGELFF
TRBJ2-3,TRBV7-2,CASSSGVHYTDTQYF
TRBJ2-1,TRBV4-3,CASSQDIIAGAAREQFF
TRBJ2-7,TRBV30,CAWSVGRGDSYEQYF
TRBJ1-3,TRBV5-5,CASSPVGGNTIYF
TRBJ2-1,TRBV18,CASSPSGTSRYNEQFF
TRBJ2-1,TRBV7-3,CASSLAGGNNEQFF
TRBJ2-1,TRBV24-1,CATSDHLTSGRNEQFF
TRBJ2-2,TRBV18,CASSPSRTGGFTGELFF
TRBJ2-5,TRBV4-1,CASSKKLAGYRETQYF
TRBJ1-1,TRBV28,CASSPRRRPEAFF
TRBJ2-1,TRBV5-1,CASSTPQGVGEQFF
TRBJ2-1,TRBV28,CASSFRAGFRSYNEQFF